This is a list of T cell receptor beta chains from one sample in a study of technical replicates of blood from several donors. Sequencing used immunoSEQ multiplex PCR; TCRdb keeps in-frame clones, though not all of them. The table records over 50,000 clones, just over 90% of them present only once. Sequenced: PBMCs. The receptor source for this set is a human donor in good health. Some clones in this sample may be carry-over from other donors' samples. The CDR3 runs from the conserved cysteine through the conserved F or W. Each record gives: clone size, D gene, J gene, V gene, CDR3 protein, CDR3 DNA. D genes are given only for firm matches. A clone size is listed for some rows: how often the clone was seen (once, few, many), or a class if it is expanded.

clone_size: NA
d_call: NA
j_call: TRBJ2-5
v_call: TRBV9
cdr3_aa: CASSSGSLRETQYF
cdr3_nt: TGTGCCAGCAGTTCCGGGTCCTTGCGAGAGACCCAGTACTTC

clone_size: NA
d_call: NA
j_call: TRBJ2-2
v_call: TRBV9
cdr3_aa: CASSHGLLTGELFF
cdr3_nt: TGTGCCAGCAGCCACGGTCTCCTTACCGGGGAGCTGTTTTTT

clone_size: NA
d_call: NA
j_call: TRBJ1-6
v_call: TRBV4-3
cdr3_aa: CASSQGFEGVGSPLHF
cdr3_nt: TGCGCCAGCAGCCAAGGGTTCGAGGGGGTTGGATCACCCCTCCACTTT

clone_size: NA
d_call: NA
j_call: TRBJ2-7
v_call: TRBV5-4
cdr3_aa: CASSSRAESHEQYF
cdr3_nt: TGTGCCAGCAGCTCCAGAGCGGAGTCCCACGAGCAGTACTTC

clone_size: once
d_call: TRBD1
j_call: TRBJ2-5
v_call: TRBV30
cdr3_aa: CAWSVVTGASETQYF
cdr3_nt: TGTGCCTGGAGTGTGGTGACAGGGGCTTCGGAGACCCAGTACTTC

clone_size: NA
d_call: TRBD2
j_call: TRBJ2-2
v_call: TRBV5-4
cdr3_aa: CASSFGLGGSGELFF
cdr3_nt: TGTGCCAGCAGCTTTGGACTAGGAGGGTCCGGGGAGCTGTTTTTT

clone_size: once
d_call: TRBD1
j_call: TRBJ2-7
v_call: TRBV11-2
cdr3_aa: CASSPGRGRQEQYF
cdr3_nt: TGTGCCAGCAGCCCGGGTAGGGGGCGTCAGGAGCAGTACTTC

clone_size: NA
d_call: TRBD1
j_call: TRBJ1-1
v_call: TRBV15
cdr3_aa: CATSSRDRANTEAFF
cdr3_nt: TGTGCCACCAGCAGCAGGGACAGGGCGAACACTGAAGCTTTCTTT

clone_size: NA
d_call: NA
j_call: TRBJ1-2
v_call: TRBV10-3
cdr3_aa: CAISEWGVGYGYTF
cdr3_nt: TGTGCCATCAGTGAGTGGGGGGTCGGATATGGCTACACCTTC

clone_size: NA
d_call: NA
j_call: TRBJ1-3
v_call: TRBV4-3
cdr3_aa: CASSQDGGSGNTIYF
cdr3_nt: TGCGCCAGCAGCCAAGATGGGGGGAGTGGAAACACCATATATTTT

clone_size: NA
d_call: NA
j_call: TRBJ1-2
v_call: TRBV6-1
cdr3_aa: CASRNRDGYTF
cdr3_nt: TGTGCCAGCAGGAACAGGGATGGCTACACCTTC

clone_size: NA
d_call: NA
j_call: TRBJ2-5
v_call: TRBV2
cdr3_aa: CASSPGQTPTQYF
cdr3_nt: TGTGCCAGCAGTCCCGGACAGACGCCGACCCAGTACTTC

clone_size: NA
d_call: TRBD2
j_call: TRBJ2-7
v_call: TRBV2
cdr3_aa: CASSARTSGSYEQYF
cdr3_nt: TGTGCCAGCAGTGCCCGGACTAGCGGGAGCTACGAGCAGTACTTC

clone_size: NA
d_call: TRBD1
j_call: TRBJ2-7
v_call: TRBV5-6
cdr3_aa: CASNRDSYEQYF
cdr3_nt: TGTGCCAGCAACCGGGACAGCTACGAGCAGTACTTC

clone_size: NA
d_call: TRBD1
j_call: TRBJ1-1
v_call: TRBV4-1
cdr3_aa: CASSQPRTGSNTEAFF
cdr3_nt: TGCGCCAGCAGCCAACCTAGGACAGGGTCGAACACTGAAGCTTTCTTT

clone_size: NA
d_call: TRBD1
j_call: TRBJ1-5
v_call: TRBV11-2
cdr3_aa: CASSLAGTGAQHF
cdr3_nt: TGTGCCAGCAGCTTAGCCGGGACAGGTGCCCAGCATTTT

clone_size: NA
d_call: TRBD2
j_call: TRBJ2-3
v_call: TRBV4-3
cdr3_aa: CASSQETSGGTDTQYF
cdr3_nt: TGCGCCAGCAGCCAAGAAACTAGCGGGGGCACAGATACGCAGTATTTT

clone_size: NA
d_call: NA
j_call: TRBJ2-5
v_call: TRBV5-6
cdr3_aa: CASSPQRETQYF
cdr3_nt: TGTGCCAGCAGCCCGCAGCGCGAGACCCAGTACTTC

clone_size: NA
d_call: TRBD1
j_call: TRBJ2-7
v_call: TRBV7-2
cdr3_aa: CASSSSSTTGSEQYF
cdr3_nt: TGTGCCAGCAGCTCTAGTTCCACGACAGGGAGCGAGCAGTACTTC

clone_size: once
d_call: TRBD1
j_call: TRBJ2-7
v_call: TRBV14
cdr3_aa: CASSQGRQGVYEQYF
cdr3_nt: TGTGCCAGCAGCCAAGGCCGGCAGGGGGTCTACGAGCAGTACTTC

clone_size: NA
d_call: TRBD2
j_call: TRBJ2-5
v_call: TRBV5-1
cdr3_aa: CASTGGGRETQYF
cdr3_nt: TGCGCCAGCACTGGCGGGGGGAGAGAGACCCAGTACTTC

clone_size: NA
d_call: TRBD1
j_call: TRBJ1-1
v_call: TRBV18
cdr3_aa: CASSPDREWAFF
cdr3_nt: TGTGCCAGCTCACCAGACAGGGAGTGGGCTTTCTTT

clone_size: NA
d_call: TRBD2
j_call: TRBJ2-2
v_call: TRBV11-2
cdr3_aa: CASSRLAGANTGELFF
cdr3_nt: TGTGCCAGCAGCCGGCTAGCGGGGGCCAACACCGGGGAGCTGTTTTTT

clone_size: NA
d_call: NA
j_call: TRBJ2-7
v_call: TRBV15
cdr3_aa: CATSIRSGPHEQYF
cdr3_nt: TGTGCCACCAGCATCCGAAGCGGACCCCACGAGCAGTACTTC

clone_size: NA
d_call: NA
j_call: TRBJ2-7
v_call: TRBV4-3
cdr3_aa: CASSQGRSFGEQYF
cdr3_nt: TGCGCCAGCAGCCAAGGTCGGTCATTCGGCGAGCAGTACTTC

clone_size: NA
d_call: NA
j_call: TRBJ1-2
v_call: TRBV19
cdr3_aa: CASSDFTGLGYTF
cdr3_nt: TGTGCCAGTAGCGATTTTACAGGGCTTGGCTACACCTTC

clone_size: NA
d_call: NA
j_call: TRBJ2-5
v_call: TRBV5-5
cdr3_aa: CASRIPGDGQAGQYF
cdr3_nt: TGTGCCAGCAGGATCCCAGGGGACGGGCAAGCAGGCCAGTACTTC

clone_size: NA
d_call: TRBD2
j_call: TRBJ2-6
v_call: TRBV5-1
cdr3_aa: CASSRELAGGSGANVLTF
cdr3_nt: TGCGCCAGCAGCAGGGAACTAGCGGGGGGGTCTGGGGCCAACGTCCTGACTTTC

clone_size: NA
d_call: NA
j_call: TRBJ1-1
v_call: TRBV7-2
cdr3_aa: CASTSRPGGEAFF
cdr3_nt: TGTGCCAGCACCTCCCGCCCGGGGGGGGAAGCTTTCTTT

clone_size: NA
d_call: NA
j_call: TRBJ2-6
v_call: TRBV5-6
cdr3_aa: CASSLIGDSGANVLTF
cdr3_nt: TGTGCCAGCAGCTTGATAGGGGACTCTGGGGCCAACGTCCTGACTTTC

clone_size: NA
d_call: TRBD1
j_call: TRBJ2-1
v_call: TRBV7-3
cdr3_aa: CASSKDRGANEQFF
cdr3_nt: TGTGCCAGCAGCAAGGACAGGGGGGCCAATGAGCAGTTCTTC

clone_size: NA
d_call: TRBD2
j_call: TRBJ2-7
v_call: TRBV7-9
cdr3_aa: CASSPTSGGSSYEQYF
cdr3_nt: TGTGCCAGCAGCCCGACTAGCGGGGGAAGCTCCTACGAGCAGTACTTC

clone_size: NA
d_call: NA
j_call: TRBJ2-2
v_call: TRBV7-6
cdr3_aa: CASSFKNTGELFF
cdr3_nt: TGTGCCAGCAGCTTCAAGAACACCGGGGAGCTGTTTTTT